This T cell receptor beta chain was sequenced in a study of tumor-infiltrating lymphocytes in primary liver carcinoma (dated by TCRdb to the late 2010s). Context from the whole study: Of the five patients, three men and two women aged 30 to 69 years, four had hepatocellular carcinoma and one had combined HCC and intrahepatic cholangiocarcinoma. The five patients had tumors staged T1-T3 N0M0, with maximum diameters ranging from roughly 4 to 10 cm. Each sample produced about 3.5 to 7.13 million productive TCRbeta reads, and read depth showed no significant difference between tissue types. For each liver tumor, the study sampled five regions along with adjacent normal tissue and blood, and applied TCRbeta repertoire sequencing, expression microarrays and whole-exome sequencing. TCRbeta repertoire sequencing covered roughly 35 specimens from 5 patients: roughly 25 tumor regions, 5 adjacent noncancerous liver tissues and 5 peripheral blood samples. Agilent mRNA microarray profiling was performed on the roughly 25 tumor region samples to relate TCRbeta repertoire diversity to the local molecular phenotype. Reproducibility between technical replicate repertoires was high, with correlation coefficients above 0.95 and mean shared-clone rates around 0.88.

Points the paper makes about the study in general: Just about 8-24% of top clones turned up in all five regions of a tumor, which suggests spatial heterogeneity among tumor-infiltrating T cells. Only a few patients were included in the study, and the authors note that the findings should be validated in a larger study. Because sequencing covered only the TCR beta chain and unpaired alpha chains were not captured, true repertoire diversity is likely underestimated. Consistent with antigen-driven expansion, pairs of tumor regions showed higher repertoire overlap (mean about 35%) than either tumor-adjacent pairs (around 17%) or tumor-blood pairs (approximately 15%). A significantly larger repertoire fraction was made up by the top 250 clones in tumors than in blood (p = 0.039). Comparison of CD4+ and CD8+ T cell repertoires was precluded by the use of bulk unsorted samples.

From the germline V gene, CDR1 is SQVTM and CDR2 is ANQGSEA. The CDR3 covers 13 residues, taking in both the cysteine and the phenylalanine. Just the 39-base CDR3 DNA is kept, in frame starting at base 1. As for this clonotype: No antigen is known for it. At one end, the junction sequence differs from germline, possibly due to a read error.

Without any cell sorting, total RNA and DNA were co-extracted from about 20-30 mg of bulk tissue using the AllPrep DNA/RNA mini kit. Between late 2015 and early 2016, 4 or 5 patients in China with histopathologically diagnosed primary liver carcinoma had surgical resection. Patients had chronic HBV infection and were treatment-naive at sampling. Five spatially separated regions were sampled per tumor: superior, inferior, left-lateral and right-lateral poles, plus the tumor centre. Histology showed that every tumor sample contained more than 75% viable tumor cells. Fresh tumor and adjacent tissue pieces were bisected; one half was stored in RNAlater at -80°C, the other sent for histology. TCRbeta-specific cDNA was reverse-transcribed from 500 ng total RNA using a constant-region primer and ProtoScript II reverse transcriptase. Three nested multiplex PCR rounds, following a slightly modified ARM-PCR procedure, were used to build the TCRbeta libraries. Multiplex TRBV1-TRBV30 forward primers and a Cbeta reverse primer were used in the first two PCR rounds, each of which was run for around 10 cycles. A final 25-cycle PCR with Deep VentR polymerase added sample barcodes and Illumina adapters. Before sequencing, amplicons between 200 and 500 bp were purified from gel using a QIAquick gel extraction kit. An Illumina HiSeq 2500 was used to sequence the TCRbeta amplicons with 250-bp paired-end reads. The study's own analysis went as follows. Reads were quality-trimmed with Trimmomatic v0.33, and paired reads were merged with FLASH v1.2.11 to recover full CDR3 sequences. V, D and J germline segments were assigned to the rearranged TCRbeta sequences by MiGEC v1.2.1b. Clonotype statistics, along with Shannon-Wiener diversity indices, were calculated using VDJtools v1.0.0. To reduce sampling bias, subsequent analyses other than the diversity analysis used only the 250 most abundant clonotypes in each sample. The raw public data were reprocessed by TCRdb itself: fastp quality trimming at Q25, MiXCR clonotype calling, in-frame beta chains only. CDR3 protein sequences are deduplicated, and each keeps its most common genes and DNA. The authors' filters were not applied to this entry. The sample table records fewer than 250,000 distinct CDR3 sequences; around 81% of these occur just once. The ten largest make up roughly 20% of the sample.

In this chain, TRBV29-1 is recombined with TRBJ1-3, with no D gene named confidently. Specimen: tumor tissue from primary liver carcinoma. This clonotype originated in a man between 40 and 49 years old with primary liver carcinoma and hepatitis B virus infection. For the CDR3, the sequence is CSTEREAGNTLYF. The nucleotide sequence is TGCAGCACCGAGAGGGAGGCTGGAAACACCTTATATTTT.